This TCR beta chain comes out of a study of T cell responses to AZD1222 COVID-19 vaccine. Comments on this clone: Its specificity is unknown.

The study's findings and limits: Every sample of the repertoires postdated the peak T cell response. Clonal diversity was possibly underestimated, and the donors were mostly white British, with more females. After two AZD1222 doses, spike-specific TCR breadth and depth rose versus day 0.

Profiled with immunoSEQ multiplex PCR; TCRdb holds only in-frame clones, not every one. This table has approximately 180,000 clones, 90% appearing once. The germline V gene has CDR1 SNHLY and CDR2 FYNNEI. CDR3 length: 16 residues. V dropped 3 bases and J dropped 0; count of bases not matched to a gene: 6. The chain uses TRBV2 and TRBJ1-1, with 8 positions matching TRBD1. Material: peripheral blood, obtained on day 0 of AZD1222 vaccination. This clonotype originated in an adult in good health. The CDR3 loop is CASSDRGTGVNTEAFF. DNA for the CDR3: TGTGCCAGCAGTGATAGGGGGACAGGAGTGAACACTGAAGCTTTCTTT.